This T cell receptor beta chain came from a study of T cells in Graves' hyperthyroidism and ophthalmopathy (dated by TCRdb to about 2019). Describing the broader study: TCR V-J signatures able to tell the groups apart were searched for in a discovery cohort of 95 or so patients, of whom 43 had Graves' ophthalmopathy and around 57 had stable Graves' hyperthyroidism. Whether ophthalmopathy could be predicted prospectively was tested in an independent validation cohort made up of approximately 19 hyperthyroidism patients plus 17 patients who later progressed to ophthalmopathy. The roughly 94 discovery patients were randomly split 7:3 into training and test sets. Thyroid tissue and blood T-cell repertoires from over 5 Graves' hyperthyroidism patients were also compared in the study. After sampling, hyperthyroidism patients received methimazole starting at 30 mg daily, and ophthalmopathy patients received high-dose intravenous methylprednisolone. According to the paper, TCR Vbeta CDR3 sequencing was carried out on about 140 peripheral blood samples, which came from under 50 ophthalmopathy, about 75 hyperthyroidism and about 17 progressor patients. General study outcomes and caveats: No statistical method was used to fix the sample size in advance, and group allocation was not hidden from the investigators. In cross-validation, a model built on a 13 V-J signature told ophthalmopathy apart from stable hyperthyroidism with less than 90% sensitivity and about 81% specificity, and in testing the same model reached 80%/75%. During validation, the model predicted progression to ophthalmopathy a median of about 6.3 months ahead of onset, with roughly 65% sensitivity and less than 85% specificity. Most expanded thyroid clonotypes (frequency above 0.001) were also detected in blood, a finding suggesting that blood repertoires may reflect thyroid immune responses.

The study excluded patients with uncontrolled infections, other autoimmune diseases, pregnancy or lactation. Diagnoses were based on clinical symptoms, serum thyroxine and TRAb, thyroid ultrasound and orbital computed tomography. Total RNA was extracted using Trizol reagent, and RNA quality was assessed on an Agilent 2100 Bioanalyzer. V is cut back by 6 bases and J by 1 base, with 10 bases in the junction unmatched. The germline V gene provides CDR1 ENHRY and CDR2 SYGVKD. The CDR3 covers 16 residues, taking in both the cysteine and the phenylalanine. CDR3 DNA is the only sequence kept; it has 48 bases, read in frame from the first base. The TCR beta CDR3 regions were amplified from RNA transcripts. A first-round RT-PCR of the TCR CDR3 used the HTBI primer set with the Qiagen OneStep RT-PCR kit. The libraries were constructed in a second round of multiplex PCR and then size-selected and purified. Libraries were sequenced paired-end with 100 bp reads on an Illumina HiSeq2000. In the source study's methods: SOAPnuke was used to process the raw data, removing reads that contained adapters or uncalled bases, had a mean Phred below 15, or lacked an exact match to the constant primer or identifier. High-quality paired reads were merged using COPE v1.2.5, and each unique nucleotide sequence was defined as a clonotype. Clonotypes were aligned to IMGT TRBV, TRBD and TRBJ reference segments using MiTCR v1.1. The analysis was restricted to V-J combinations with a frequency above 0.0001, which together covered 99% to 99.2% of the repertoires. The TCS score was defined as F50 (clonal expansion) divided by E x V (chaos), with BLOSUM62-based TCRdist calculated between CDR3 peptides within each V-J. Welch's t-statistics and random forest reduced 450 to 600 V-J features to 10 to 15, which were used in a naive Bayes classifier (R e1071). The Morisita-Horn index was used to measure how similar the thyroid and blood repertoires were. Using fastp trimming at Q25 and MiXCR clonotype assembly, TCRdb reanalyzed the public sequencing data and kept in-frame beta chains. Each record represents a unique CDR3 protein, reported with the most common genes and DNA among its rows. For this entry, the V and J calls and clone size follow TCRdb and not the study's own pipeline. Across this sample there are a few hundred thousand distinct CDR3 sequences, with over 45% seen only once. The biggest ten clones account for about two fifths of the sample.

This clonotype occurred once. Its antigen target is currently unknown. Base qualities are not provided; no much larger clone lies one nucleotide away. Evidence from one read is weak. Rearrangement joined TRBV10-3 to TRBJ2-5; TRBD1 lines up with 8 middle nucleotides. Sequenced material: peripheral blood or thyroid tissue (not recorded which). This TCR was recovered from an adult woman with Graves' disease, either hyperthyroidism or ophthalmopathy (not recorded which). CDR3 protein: CAIRGQVDVGQETQYF. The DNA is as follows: TGTGCCATCAGGGGACAGGTTGACGTTGGCCAAGAGACCCAGTACTTC.